This is a list of T cell receptor beta chains from one sample in a study of CD8+ T cells in alopecia areata. TCRdb's copy holds only in-frame clones and misses some; the assay was immunoSEQ multiplex PCR. The data show about 100,000 clones, with 59% seen just once and around 20% held by the top ten. The sequenced material came from CD8+ T cells sorted from blood. These receptors were collected from a human donor in good health. Each CDR3 is given without its conserved first and last residue. Only some rows state a clone size, as once, few, many or a class for expanded clones.

>.|TRBV15
ATSRPTGDETQY
>many|TRBV2
ASSEVVAGGLNNEQF
>few|TRBV28
ASRPLAADRGGEQY
>.|TRBV6-1
ASGGDYEQY
>once|TRBV11-2
ASSLGLYLTKETQY
>.|TRBV7-3
ASSLGGRASVDEQF
>.|TRBV29-1
SANALDGANYGYT
>few|TRBV2
ASSEARGPKPGEQF
>.|TRBV7-8
ASSLHGNQPQH
>.|TRBV13
ASSLASHGELF
>.|TRBV4-3
ASSQDEGVYNSPLH
>.|TRBV13
ASSSRPYEQY
>.|TRBV6-1
ASSEVRGTEAF
>.|TRBV15
ATSREIRTGHT
>.|TRBV11-2
ASSLEPGQETQY
>.|TRBV13
ASSERGGLEETQY
>.|TRBV2
ASGYGELF
>few|TRBV4-3
ASSHRGSGTEAF
>once|TRBV27
ASSLISPAGAQETQY
>.|TRBV2
ASSWTGSEQF
>once|TRBV4-3
ASSQVEVGGGNTDTQY
>once|TRBV5-6
ASSLVGGRRYT
>few|TRBV7-9
ASSLTDSVNTEAF
>.|TRBV5-1
ASRYGETQY
>.|TRBV5-6
AWGQGTMNTEAF
>.|TRBV11-2
ASSPAGTDTQY
>few|TRBV5-8
ASSLEVTGSPYEQY
>.|TRBV7-9
ASSLSLYDYT
>.|TRBV2
ASSELGGTGELF
>few|TRBV5-6
ASSFGAEQY
>.|TRBV7-2
ASSQDRGSGAREQY
>.|TRBV29-1
SVEVGYYEQY
>.|TRBV9
ASSPGQEVGELF
>.|TRBV2
ASNPGLGVVETQY
>.|TRBV13
ASSLGSREQY
>.|TRBV7-9
ASSQGTGVVTEAF
>.|TRBV7-6
ASSSRDRDGYT
>few|TRBV15
ATSREEGSGANVLT
>.|TRBV5-6
ASSLGNPEHEQY
>.|TRBV19
ASSVAMGRQETQY
>.|TRBV4-1
ASSHPGTSGADTQY
>.|TRBV6-6
ASEDSSQETQY
>few|TRBV13
ASSPGGRTSYEQY
>.|TRBV13
ASSLGLDVEGYGYT
>.|TRBV28
ASSRTSPQETQY
>.|TRBV11-2
ASSLTRSGTDTQY
>once|TRBV9
ASSVADRGPNYGYT
>.|TRBV30
AWGGPRNEQF
>.|TRBV28
ASSPAQESSYEQY
>.|TRBV7-2
ASSPKTSYEQY
>.|TRBV27
ASSPSGNRGSPLH
>few|TRBV28
ASSLRQQETQY
>once|TRBV7-2
ASSSTYEQY
>few|TRBV6-1
ASSELAPTAETQY
>.|TRBV5-6
ASSQGQSDGYT
>.|TRBV5-4
ASSLGQNANTEAF
>.|TRBV5-1
ASSLRRYDEQY
>.|TRBV30
AWSVAGASEQY
>.|TRBV23-1
ASSQSRCMDRGRLREAF